This T cell receptor (beta chain) was profiled in a study of control samples from healthy donors and cancer patients. Profiling relied on immunoSEQ multiplex PCR, and the TCRdb table lists in-frame clones only, not all of them. The top ten clones hold around 6.5% of a sample with 350,000 to 450,000 clones, 90% of them seen once. The germline V gene encodes CDR1 SGHRS and CDR2 YFSETQ. Trimming cost V 4 bases and J 2 bases; bases outside gene matches: 10. The CDR3 loop spans 16 amino acids. This chain joins TRBV5-1 and TRBJ2-5; TRBD1 matches at 8 bases. The source of this sequence is a man aged 35 to 55 with head and neck cancer. The sample taken for sequencing was PBMCs. The CDR3 loop is CASSQYSGTGQETQYF. The DNA of the CDR3 is TGCGCCAGCAGCCAATACTCCGGGACAGGTCAAGAGACCCAGTACTTC.